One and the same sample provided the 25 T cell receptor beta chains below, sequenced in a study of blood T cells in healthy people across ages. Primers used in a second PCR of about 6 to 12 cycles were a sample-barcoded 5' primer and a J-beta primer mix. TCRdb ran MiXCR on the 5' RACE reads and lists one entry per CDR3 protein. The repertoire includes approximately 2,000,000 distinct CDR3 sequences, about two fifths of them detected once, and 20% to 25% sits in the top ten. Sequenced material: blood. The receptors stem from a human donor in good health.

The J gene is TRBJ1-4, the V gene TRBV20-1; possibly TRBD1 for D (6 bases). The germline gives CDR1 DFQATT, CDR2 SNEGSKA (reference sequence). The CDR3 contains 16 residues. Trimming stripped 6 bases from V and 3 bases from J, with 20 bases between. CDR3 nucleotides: TGCAGTGCCCTGGAACTTACGGGGGCATCTAATGAAAAACTGTTTTTT. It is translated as CSALELTGASNEKLFF.

CDR3 sequence (DNA): TGCAGTGCTAGAGATCGGTTACCCACTAGCTGGGGCGAGCAGTACTTC. Protein: CSARDRLPTSWGEQYF. The chain links TRBV20-1 to TRBJ2-4, with TRBD2 as a possible D gene (6 bases). The J call may not be correct, given that the DNA end is closer to TRBJ2-7. The CDR3 loop spans 16 amino acids. Germline CDR1 is DFQATT and CDR2 is SNEGSKA (reference sequence).

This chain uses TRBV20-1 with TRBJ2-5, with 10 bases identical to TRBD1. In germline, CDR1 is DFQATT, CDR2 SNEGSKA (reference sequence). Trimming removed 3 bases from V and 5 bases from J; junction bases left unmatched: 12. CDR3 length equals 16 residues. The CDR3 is CSASKLGQGVAETQYF. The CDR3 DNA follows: TGCAGTGCTAGCAAACTTGGACAGGGGGTGGCCGAGACCCAGTACTTC.

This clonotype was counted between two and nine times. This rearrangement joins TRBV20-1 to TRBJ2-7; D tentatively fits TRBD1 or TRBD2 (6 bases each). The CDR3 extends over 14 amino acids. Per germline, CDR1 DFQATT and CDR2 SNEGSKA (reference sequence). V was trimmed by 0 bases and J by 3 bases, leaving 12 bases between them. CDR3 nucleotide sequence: TGCAGTGCTAGAGAGGGGGGCCGGGACTACGAGCAGTACTTC. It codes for CSAREGGRDYEQYF.

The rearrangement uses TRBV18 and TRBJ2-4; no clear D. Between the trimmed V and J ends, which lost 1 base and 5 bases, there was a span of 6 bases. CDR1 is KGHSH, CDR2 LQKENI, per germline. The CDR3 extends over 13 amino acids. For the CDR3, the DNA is TGTGCCAGCTCACCACGACAAGAAAACATTCAGTACTTC. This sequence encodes CASSPRQENIQYF.

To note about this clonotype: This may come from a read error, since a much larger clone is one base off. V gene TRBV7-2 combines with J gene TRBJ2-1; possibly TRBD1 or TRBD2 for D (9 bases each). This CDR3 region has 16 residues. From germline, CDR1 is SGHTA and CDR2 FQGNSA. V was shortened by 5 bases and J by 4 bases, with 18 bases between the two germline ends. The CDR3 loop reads CASSAGGDRVYNEQFF. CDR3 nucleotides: TGTGCCAGCAGCGCGGGGGGGGACAGGGTTTACAATGAGCAGTTCTTC.

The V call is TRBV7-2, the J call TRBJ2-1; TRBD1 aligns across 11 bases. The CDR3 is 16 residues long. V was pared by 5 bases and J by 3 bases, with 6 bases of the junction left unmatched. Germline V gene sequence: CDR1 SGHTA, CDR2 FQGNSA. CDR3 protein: CASSRAGTGGYNEQFF. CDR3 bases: TGTGCCAGCAGCCGTGCCGGGACAGGGGGCTACAATGAGCAGTTCTTC. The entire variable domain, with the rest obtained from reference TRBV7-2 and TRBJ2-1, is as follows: GAGVSQSPSNKVTEKGKDVELRCDPISGHTALYWYRQSLGQGLEFLIYFQGNSAPDKSGLPSDRFSAERTGGSVSTLTIQRTQQEDSAVYLCASSRAGTGGYNEQFFGPGTRLTVL.

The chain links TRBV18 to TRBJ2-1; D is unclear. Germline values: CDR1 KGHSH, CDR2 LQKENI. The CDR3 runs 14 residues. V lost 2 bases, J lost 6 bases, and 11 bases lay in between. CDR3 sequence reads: CASSPSAPGNEQFF. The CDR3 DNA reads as TGTGCCAGCTCACCAAGTGCCCCAGGCAATGAGCAGTTCTTC.

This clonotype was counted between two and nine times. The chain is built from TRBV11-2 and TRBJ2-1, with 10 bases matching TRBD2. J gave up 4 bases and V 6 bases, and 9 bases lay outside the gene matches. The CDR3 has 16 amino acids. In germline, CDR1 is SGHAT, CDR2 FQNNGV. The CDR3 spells CASRPIAGGRYNEQFF. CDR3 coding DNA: TGTGCCAGCAGGCCAATAGCGGGGGGACGTTACAATGAGCAGTTCTTC.

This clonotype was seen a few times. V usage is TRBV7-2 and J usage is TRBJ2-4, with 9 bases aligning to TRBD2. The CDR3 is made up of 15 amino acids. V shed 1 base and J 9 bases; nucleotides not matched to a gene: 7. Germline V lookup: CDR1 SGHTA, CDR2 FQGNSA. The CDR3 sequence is CASSLVGSGGGIQYF. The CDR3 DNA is TGTGCCAGCAGCTTAGTTGGTAGCGGGGGTGGCATTCAGTACTTC. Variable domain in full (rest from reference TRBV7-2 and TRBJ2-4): GAGVSQSPSNKVTEKGKDVELRCDPISGHTALYWYRQSLGQGLEFLIYFQGNSAPDKSGLPSDRFSAERTGGSVSTLTIQRTQQEDSAVYLCASSLVGSGGGIQYFGAGTRLSVL.

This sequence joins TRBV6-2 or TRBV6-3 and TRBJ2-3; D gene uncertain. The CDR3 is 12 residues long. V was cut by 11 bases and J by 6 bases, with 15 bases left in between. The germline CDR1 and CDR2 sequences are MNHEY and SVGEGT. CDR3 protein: CAAAAPVDTQYF. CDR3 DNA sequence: TGTGCCGCTGCCGCCCCCGTCGATACGCAGTATTTT.

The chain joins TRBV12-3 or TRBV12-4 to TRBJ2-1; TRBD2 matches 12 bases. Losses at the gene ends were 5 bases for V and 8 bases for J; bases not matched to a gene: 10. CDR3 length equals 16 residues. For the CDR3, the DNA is TGTGCCAGCAGTCCTCAACTAGCGGGGGGTCCTTATGAGCAGTTCTTC. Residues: CASSPQLAGGPYEQFF.

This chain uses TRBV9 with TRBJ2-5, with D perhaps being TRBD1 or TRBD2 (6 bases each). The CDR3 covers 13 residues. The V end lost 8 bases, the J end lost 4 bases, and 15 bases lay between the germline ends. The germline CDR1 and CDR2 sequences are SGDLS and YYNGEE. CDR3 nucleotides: TGTGCCAGTGGAGGGGGGTTCCGAGAGACCCAGTACTTC. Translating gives CASGGGFRETQYF. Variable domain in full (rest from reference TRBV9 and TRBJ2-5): DSGVTQTPKHLITATGQRVTLRCSPRSGDLSVYWYQQSLDQGLQFLIQYYNGEERAKGNILERFSAQQFPDLHSELNLSSLELGDSALYFCASGGGFRETQYFGPGTRLLVL.

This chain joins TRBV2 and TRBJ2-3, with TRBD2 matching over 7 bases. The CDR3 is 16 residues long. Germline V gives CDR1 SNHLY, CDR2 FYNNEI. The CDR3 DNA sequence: TGTGTCATTTTGGGCGGACTAGGGTCCGACACAGATACGCAGTATTTT. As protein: CVILGGLGSDTDTQYF.

CDR3 DNA: TGTGCCACCAGGGTTCCAGATACGCAGTATTTT. It translates to CATRVPDTQYF. The genes are TRBV6-2 or TRBV6-3 and TRBJ2-3; tentatively, D is TRBD1 (5 bases). This CDR3 region has 11 residues. V lost 10 bases and J 4 bases, leaving 9 bases between the germline ends. Germline V lookup: CDR1 MNHEY, CDR2 SVGEGT.

The CDR3 coding sequence is TGTGCCACCAGCAGAGAATGGAGGGACACCGGATATGAAGCTTTCTTT. Its protein is CATSREWRDTGYEAFF. The V and J genes are TRBV15 and TRBJ1-1, with D tentatively TRBD1 (6 bases). V shed 0 bases and J shed 7 bases, with 18 bases lying between them. CDR3 length equals 16 residues. Germline CDR1 and CDR2: LNHNV and YYDKDF (reference sequence).

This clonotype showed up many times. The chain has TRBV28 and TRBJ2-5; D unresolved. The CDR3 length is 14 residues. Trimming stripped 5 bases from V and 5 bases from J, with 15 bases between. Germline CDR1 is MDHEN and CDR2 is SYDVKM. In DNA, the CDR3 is TGTGCCAGCAGTATCTCCCTGGACGGGGAGACCCAGTACTTC. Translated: CASSISLDGETQYF. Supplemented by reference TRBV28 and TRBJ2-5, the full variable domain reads DVKVTQSSRYLVKRTGEKVFLECVQDMDHENMFWYRQDPGLGLRLIYFSYDVKMKEKGDIPEGYSVSREKKERFSLILESASTNQTSMYLCASSISLDGETQYFGPGTRLLVL.

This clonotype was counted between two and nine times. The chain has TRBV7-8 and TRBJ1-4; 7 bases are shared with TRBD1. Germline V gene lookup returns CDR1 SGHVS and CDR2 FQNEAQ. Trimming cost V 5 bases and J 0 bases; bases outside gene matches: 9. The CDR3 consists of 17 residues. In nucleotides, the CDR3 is TGTGCCAGCAGCAGGACAGGAGCCCCCACAACTAATGAAAAACTGTTTTTT. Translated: CASSRTGAPTTNEKLFF. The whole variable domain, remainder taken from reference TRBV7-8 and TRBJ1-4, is GAGVSQSPRYKVAKRGQDVALRCDPISGHVSLFWYQQALGQGPEFLTYFQNEAQLDKSGLPSDRFFAERPEGSVSTLKIQRTQQEDSAVYLCASSRTGAPTTNEKLFFGSGTQLSVL.

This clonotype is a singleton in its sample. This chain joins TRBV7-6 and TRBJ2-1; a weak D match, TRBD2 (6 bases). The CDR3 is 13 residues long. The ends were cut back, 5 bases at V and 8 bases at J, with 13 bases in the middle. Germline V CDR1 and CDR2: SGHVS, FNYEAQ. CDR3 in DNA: TGTGCCAGCAGCCGGGACTTCGTCGATGAGCAGTTCTTC. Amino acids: CASSRDFVDEQFF.

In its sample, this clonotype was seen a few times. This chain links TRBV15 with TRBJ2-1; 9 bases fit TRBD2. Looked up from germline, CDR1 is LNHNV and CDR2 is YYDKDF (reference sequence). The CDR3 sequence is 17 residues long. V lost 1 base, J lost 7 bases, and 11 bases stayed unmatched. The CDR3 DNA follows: TGTGCCACCAGCAGAGGGTCTAGCGGGGAGCTAGGGAATGAGCAGTTCTTC. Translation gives CATSRGSSGELGNEQFF. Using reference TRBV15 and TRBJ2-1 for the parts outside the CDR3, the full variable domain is DAMVIQNPRYQVTQFGKPVTLSCSQTLNHNVMYWYQQKSSQAPKLLFHYYDKDFNNEADTPDNFQSRRPNTSFCFLDIRSPGLGDTAMYLCATSRGSSGELGNEQFFGPGTRLTVL.

CDR3 sequence reads: CASSPTLWDPPFVQYF. The DNA of the CDR3 is TGTGCCAGCAGCCCCACCCTTTGGGACCCACCATTTGTGCAGTACTTC. V gene TRBV14 combines with J gene TRBJ2-5; D possibly uses TRBD1 or TRBD2 (5 bases each). CDR3 length: 16 residues. V lost 4 bases and J 11 bases, leaving 26 bases between the germline ends. CDR1 and CDR2 (germline): SGHDN, FVKESK.

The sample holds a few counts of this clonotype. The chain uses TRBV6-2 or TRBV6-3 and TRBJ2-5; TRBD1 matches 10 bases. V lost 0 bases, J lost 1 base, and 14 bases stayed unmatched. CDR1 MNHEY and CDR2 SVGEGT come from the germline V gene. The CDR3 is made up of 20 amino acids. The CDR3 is CASSYSGTGDWTPTQETQYF. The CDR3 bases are TGTGCCAGCAGTTACTCGGGGACAGGGGATTGGACACCAACCCAAGAGACCCAGTACTTC.

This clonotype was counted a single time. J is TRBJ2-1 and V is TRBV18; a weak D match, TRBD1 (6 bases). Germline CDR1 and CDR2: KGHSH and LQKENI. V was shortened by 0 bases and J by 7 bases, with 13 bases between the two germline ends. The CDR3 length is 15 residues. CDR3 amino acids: CASSPPQGNRNEQFF. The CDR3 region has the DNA TGTGCCAGCTCACCACCGCAGGGGAACAGGAATGAGCAGTTCTTC.

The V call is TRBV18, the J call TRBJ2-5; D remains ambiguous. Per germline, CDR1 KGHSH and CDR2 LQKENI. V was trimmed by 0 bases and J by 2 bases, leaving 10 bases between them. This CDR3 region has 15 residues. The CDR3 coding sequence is TGTGCCAGCTCACCACCGGTTATAGATCAAGAGACCCAGTACTTC. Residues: CASSPPVIDQETQYF.

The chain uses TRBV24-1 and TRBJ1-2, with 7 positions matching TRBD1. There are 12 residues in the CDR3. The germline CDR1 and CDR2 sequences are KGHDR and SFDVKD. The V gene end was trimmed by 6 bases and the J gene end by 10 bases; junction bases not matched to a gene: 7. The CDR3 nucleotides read TGTGCCACCAGTAAGGGGGCAGGGGACTACACCTTC. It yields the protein CATSKGAGDYTF.